A selection of T cell receptor beta chains follows, all from one sample in a study of blood T cell repertoires in COVID-19. Profiled with immunoSEQ multiplex PCR; TCRdb holds only in-frame clones, not every one. This table has about 93,000 clones, 80% to 90% appearing once. Material: peripheral blood. These receptors came from a woman of 80 years or more with acute or convalescent COVID-19. Both conserved end residues are part of each CDR3. Fields, in order: V gene, clone size, D gene, J gene, CDR3 DNA, CDR3 protein. A D gene is named only where the DNA matches it firmly. Size is omitted from some rows. Given values are once, few, many or a class for expanded clones.

v_call: TRBV6-1
clone_size: -
d_call: TRBD1
j_call: TRBJ1-4
cdr3_nt: TGTGCCAGCAGTGGGAGACAGGGGGCCATGTCTAATGAAAAACTGTTTTTT
cdr3_aa: CASSGRQGAMSNEKLFF

v_call: TRBV27
clone_size: -
d_call: TRBD1
j_call: TRBJ2-7
cdr3_nt: TGTGCCAGCAGTATACGGCGGGACAGGGGGACGGGGGAGCAGTACTTC
cdr3_aa: CASSIRRDRGTGEQYF

v_call: TRBV5-6
clone_size: -
d_call: -
j_call: TRBJ1-1
cdr3_nt: TGTGCCAGCAGCTTCCCGGGAGATGGCACTGAAGCTTTCTTT
cdr3_aa: CASSFPGDGTEAFF

v_call: TRBV7-2
clone_size: -
d_call: -
j_call: TRBJ2-3
cdr3_nt: TGTGCCAGCAGCTTAATGAGGAACACAGATACGCAGTATTTT
cdr3_aa: CASSLMRNTDTQYF

v_call: TRBV2
clone_size: -
d_call: -
j_call: TRBJ1-1
cdr3_nt: TGTGCCAGCAGCCGAAGGGGAGGGGGCACTGAAGCTTTCTTT
cdr3_aa: CASSRRGGGTEAFF

v_call: TRBV7-2
clone_size: -
d_call: TRBD1
j_call: TRBJ1-4
cdr3_nt: TGTGCCAGCAGCCCAGGGACAGGGCCTAATGAAAAACTGTTTTTT
cdr3_aa: CASSPGTGPNEKLFF

v_call: TRBV11-3
clone_size: -
d_call: TRBD2
j_call: TRBJ2-5
cdr3_nt: TGTGCCAGCAGCTCGGGACTAGCGGGGGTGCAAGAGACCCAGTACTTC
cdr3_aa: CASSSGLAGVQETQYF

v_call: TRBV12-3/TRBV12-4
clone_size: -
d_call: -
j_call: TRBJ2-7
cdr3_nt: TGTGCCAGCAGTTTAGCCTCCGGGTACGAGCAGTACTTC
cdr3_aa: CASSLASGYEQYF

v_call: TRBV2
clone_size: -
d_call: TRBD1
j_call: TRBJ2-3
cdr3_nt: TGTGCCAGCAGTCAACGGGACAGACCCACAGATACGCAGTATTTT
cdr3_aa: CASSQRDRPTDTQYF

v_call: TRBV1
clone_size: -
d_call: -
j_call: TRBJ1-5
cdr3_nt: TGCACCAGCAGCGTAAGGGGAAGGTCCGGCCAGCCCCAGCATTTT
cdr3_aa: CTSSVRGRSGQPQHF

v_call: TRBV7-9
clone_size: -
d_call: -
j_call: TRBJ1-4
cdr3_nt: TGTGCCAGCAGTTCACCGGGAGGGGTTCGGGCTAATGAAAAACTGTTTTTT
cdr3_aa: CASSSPGGVRANEKLFF

v_call: TRBV29-1
clone_size: few
d_call: -
j_call: TRBJ1-2
cdr3_nt: TGCAGCGTTGAAGATCGCGGGGGGTATGGCTACACCTTC
cdr3_aa: CSVEDRGGYGYTF

v_call: TRBV11-2
clone_size: -
d_call: -
j_call: TRBJ1-2
cdr3_nt: TGTGCCAGCAGCCCTTTTCAGGGTGACTATGGCTACACCTTC
cdr3_aa: CASSPFQGDYGYTF

v_call: TRBV19
clone_size: once
d_call: -
j_call: TRBJ1-4
cdr3_nt: TGTGCCAGTAGCCCGGGGAAGGCTAATGAAAAACTGTTTTTT
cdr3_aa: CASSPGKANEKLFF

v_call: TRBV18
clone_size: -
d_call: -
j_call: TRBJ1-6
cdr3_nt: TGTGCCAGCTCACCAGAATCTGGACAGCGTCGACCCCTCCACTTT
cdr3_aa: CASSPESGQRRPLHF

v_call: TRBV3-1/TRBV3-2
clone_size: -
d_call: -
j_call: TRBJ1-5
cdr3_nt: TGTGCCAGCAGCCATGGGACAAGCAATCAGCCCCAGCATTTT
cdr3_aa: CASSHGTSNQPQHF

v_call: TRBV7-8
clone_size: once
d_call: TRBD2
j_call: TRBJ2-3
cdr3_nt: TGTGCCAGCAGCCGAGGTGGTAGCGGGGGACTCGCAGATACGCAGTATTTT
cdr3_aa: CASSRGGSGGLADTQYF

v_call: TRBV4-1
clone_size: -
d_call: TRBD1
j_call: TRBJ1-2
cdr3_nt: TGCGCCAGCAGCCAAGGGGGGACCAGGGGGCTATATGGCTACACCTTC
cdr3_aa: CASSQGGTRGLYGYTF

v_call: TRBV7-2
clone_size: few
d_call: -
j_call: TRBJ2-5
cdr3_nt: TGTGCCAGCAGCTTCCAGGGATGGGCACAAGAGACCCAGTACTTC
cdr3_aa: CASSFQGWAQETQYF

v_call: TRBV7-2
clone_size: -
d_call: -
j_call: TRBJ2-2
cdr3_nt: TGTGCCAGCCGGTCGTCAGGGAAGGCCGGGGAGCTGTTTTTT
cdr3_aa: CASRSSGKAGELFF

v_call: TRBV6-1
clone_size: -
d_call: -
j_call: TRBJ1-5
cdr3_nt: TGTGCCAGCAGTGAATATTTAGCTCAGCCCCAGCATTTT
cdr3_aa: CASSEYLAQPQHF

v_call: TRBV2
clone_size: once
d_call: TRBD2
j_call: TRBJ2-7
cdr3_nt: TGTGCCAGCCGGGGGGGTGGCTACGAGCAGTACTTC
cdr3_aa: CASRGGGYEQYF

v_call: TRBV5-1
clone_size: -
d_call: TRBD1
j_call: TRBJ1-2
cdr3_nt: TGCGCCAGCAGCCTAAGGGGGCAGACCTATGGCTACACCTTC
cdr3_aa: CASSLRGQTYGYTF

v_call: TRBV2
clone_size: once
d_call: TRBD1
j_call: TRBJ1-1
cdr3_nt: TGTGCCAGCAGGGACAGGGGGCGAGAAGCTTTCTTT
cdr3_aa: CASRDRGREAFF

v_call: TRBV5-1
clone_size: -
d_call: TRBD1
j_call: TRBJ1-4
cdr3_nt: TGCGCCAGCAGCTTGGCGGGATTTCAGGGGGCAGCTAATGAAAAACTGTTTTTT
cdr3_aa: CASSLAGFQGAANEKLFF

v_call: TRBV7-9
clone_size: few
d_call: TRBD1
j_call: TRBJ1-2
cdr3_nt: TGTGCCAGCAGCTTAAAGGGGACAGGGATTTACTATGGCTACACCTTC
cdr3_aa: CASSLKGTGIYYGYTF

v_call: TRBV6-5
clone_size: -
d_call: -
j_call: TRBJ1-2
cdr3_nt: TGTGCCAGCCTTGCGGGTGGCTACACCTTC
cdr3_aa: CASLAGGYTF

v_call: TRBV15
clone_size: few
d_call: -
j_call: TRBJ1-3
cdr3_nt: TGTGCCACCAGCAGAGATCCCACAAACTCTGGAAACACCATATATTTT
cdr3_aa: CATSRDPTNSGNTIYF

v_call: TRBV9
clone_size: -
d_call: TRBD1
j_call: TRBJ1-5
cdr3_nt: TGTGCCAGCAGCGTAGGAACAGGGGGGAATCAGCCCCAGCATTTT
cdr3_aa: CASSVGTGGNQPQHF

v_call: TRBV12-2
clone_size: -
d_call: -
j_call: TRBJ2-2
cdr3_nt: TGTGCAGGTCAAAAAACGGGAACCGGGGAGCTGTTTTTT
cdr3_aa: CAGQKTGTGELFF

v_call: TRBV11-2
clone_size: -
d_call: -
j_call: TRBJ2-3
cdr3_nt: TGTGCCAGCAGCTTACAAAATACGCAGTATTTT
cdr3_aa: CASSLQNTQYF

v_call: TRBV27
clone_size: -
d_call: -
j_call: TRBJ2-7
cdr3_nt: TGTGCCAGCGGATTGAGGTCGGACAGAACCTACGAGCAGTACTTC
cdr3_aa: CASGLRSDRTYEQYF

v_call: TRBV7-2
clone_size: -
d_call: -
j_call: TRBJ2-3
cdr3_nt: TGTGCCAGCAGCTTAACGGTTTCAGATACGCAGTATTTT
cdr3_aa: CASSLTVSDTQYF

v_call: TRBV2
clone_size: -
d_call: -
j_call: TRBJ1-1
cdr3_nt: TGTGCCAGCAGTGGTAGGGGTGATAGGACTGAAGCTTTCTTT
cdr3_aa: CASSGRGDRTEAFF

v_call: TRBV7-2
clone_size: -
d_call: TRBD2
j_call: TRBJ2-5
cdr3_nt: TGTGCCAGCAGCTTATTGAGCGGGGCGGGGTCGATTCAAGAGACCCAGTACTTC
cdr3_aa: CASSLLSGAGSIQETQYF

v_call: TRBV30
clone_size: -
d_call: TRBD1
j_call: TRBJ1-2
cdr3_nt: TGTGCCTGGAGTGTACGAGGGGGCAGGGGGAACTATGGCTACACCTTC
cdr3_aa: CAWSVRGGRGNYGYTF

v_call: TRBV3-1/TRBV3-2
clone_size: -
d_call: -
j_call: TRBJ1-6
cdr3_nt: TGTGCCAGCGTCCTAGGGGTTTATAATTCACCCCTCCACTTT
cdr3_aa: CASVLGVYNSPLHF

v_call: TRBV9
clone_size: once
d_call: TRBD1
j_call: TRBJ1-2
cdr3_nt: TGTGCCAGCAGCGTAGAAGAGGGGGCGGGCGGCTACACCTTC
cdr3_aa: CASSVEEGAGGYTF

v_call: TRBV21-1
clone_size: -
d_call: -
j_call: TRBJ2-2
cdr3_nt: TGTGCCAGCAGCAAGCGCCCCCAGTGGGGCGCGAACACCGGGGAGCTGTTTTTT
cdr3_aa: CASSKRPQWGANTGELFF

v_call: TRBV7-6
clone_size: -
d_call: -
j_call: TRBJ1-1
cdr3_nt: TGTGCCAGCAGCTTAGAGGCGGATTCGAACACTGAAGCTTTCTTT
cdr3_aa: CASSLEADSNTEAFF

v_call: TRBV2
clone_size: -
d_call: -
j_call: TRBJ1-2
cdr3_nt: TGTGCCAGCAGTCAATTAGGGGTGCGGGAAGGCTACACCTTC
cdr3_aa: CASSQLGVREGYTF

v_call: TRBV5-5
clone_size: -
d_call: -
j_call: TRBJ2-5
cdr3_nt: TGTGCCAGCAGCTTGGGAGTAACGCTTCAAGAGACCCAGTACTTC
cdr3_aa: CASSLGVTLQETQYF

v_call: TRBV7-3
clone_size: few
d_call: -
j_call: TRBJ1-1
cdr3_nt: TGTGCCAGCAGTTTGACAGGCCCCACTGAAGCTTTCTTT
cdr3_aa: CASSLTGPTEAFF

v_call: TRBV12-5
clone_size: -
d_call: TRBD2
j_call: TRBJ2-1
cdr3_nt: TGTGCTAGTGGTTTGGTACTATTTGGGCGGGGGAGGACCTACAATGAGCAGTTCTTC
cdr3_aa: CASGLVLFGRGRTYNEQFF

v_call: TRBV6-5
clone_size: -
d_call: TRBD1
j_call: TRBJ1-2
cdr3_nt: TGTGCCAGCACCGGGACAGGCCCGAACTATGGCTACACCTTC
cdr3_aa: CASTGTGPNYGYTF

v_call: TRBV7-8
clone_size: few
d_call: -
j_call: TRBJ2-1
cdr3_nt: TGTGCCAGCAGCTTAGGGGCTCCCGCCGGGGATGAGCAGTTCTTC
cdr3_aa: CASSLGAPAGDEQFF

v_call: TRBV2
clone_size: -
d_call: -
j_call: TRBJ2-6
cdr3_nt: TGTGCCAGCAGTTATACAGAACCTGGGGCCAACGTCCTGACTTTC
cdr3_aa: CASSYTEPGANVLTF

v_call: TRBV24-1
clone_size: few
d_call: TRBD2
j_call: TRBJ2-1
cdr3_nt: TGTGCCACCAGTGATTCTAGCGGGGGGGTCCCCAATGAGCAGTTCTTC
cdr3_aa: CATSDSSGGVPNEQFF

v_call: TRBV5-6
clone_size: -
d_call: -
j_call: TRBJ1-5
cdr3_nt: TGTGCCAGCAGCTTGGGGGGCGATCAGCCCCAGCATTTT
cdr3_aa: CASSLGGDQPQHF

v_call: TRBV7-8
clone_size: few
d_call: TRBD1
j_call: TRBJ1-2
cdr3_nt: TGTGCCAGCAGCTCAACCAGGGGGCCGAGGGATGGCTACACCTTC
cdr3_aa: CASSSTRGPRDGYTF

v_call: TRBV19
clone_size: -
d_call: -
j_call: TRBJ2-5
cdr3_nt: TGTGCCAGTAGGAAGCAGGGGGGTGCGGAGACCCAGTACTTC
cdr3_aa: CASRKQGGAETQYF

v_call: TRBV18
clone_size: once
d_call: -
j_call: TRBJ1-1
cdr3_nt: TGTGCCAGCTCACAAGGGGTTAACACTGAAGCTTTCTTT
cdr3_aa: CASSQGVNTEAFF

v_call: TRBV6-1
clone_size: -
d_call: -
j_call: TRBJ1-2
cdr3_nt: TGTGCCAGCAGTGAATGGAGGGCTTCTAACTATGGCTACACCTTC
cdr3_aa: CASSEWRASNYGYTF

v_call: TRBV29-1
clone_size: -
d_call: TRBD1
j_call: TRBJ2-7
cdr3_nt: TGCAGCGTCGTTACAGGGGGGGAGCAGTACTTC
cdr3_aa: CSVVTGGEQYF

v_call: TRBV6-1
clone_size: -
d_call: -
j_call: TRBJ2-7
cdr3_nt: TGTGCCAGCAGTGAAGCGCGAGAGCAGTACTTC
cdr3_aa: CASSEAREQYF

v_call: TRBV7-2
clone_size: -
d_call: TRBD1
j_call: TRBJ2-2
cdr3_nt: TGTGCCAGCAGCTTACAGGGGGCGAACACCGGGGAGCTGTTTTTT
cdr3_aa: CASSLQGANTGELFF

v_call: TRBV7-6
clone_size: -
d_call: -
j_call: TRBJ1-6
cdr3_nt: TGTGCCAGCAGCTTAGGAGGTAATTCACCCCTCCACTTT
cdr3_aa: CASSLGGNSPLHF